This record looks at one T cell receptor beta chain sequence and its context. J gave up 8 bases and V 3 bases, and 10 bases lay outside the gene matches. Per the germline V gene, CDR1 is DFQATT and CDR2 is SNEGSKA (reference sequence). This CDR3 spans 15 amino acids. Authors' data handling: By means of reference gene primer amplification, nucleated cell counts were estimated. Here immunoSEQ multiplex PCR was the method, and the copy in TCRdb shows in-frame clones only, minus some. V, J and clone size derive from that table, while D and trimming were established from the DNA sequence. The sample includes 350,000 to 450,000 clones, just over 90% of them seen just once. The sample originates from a study of blood T cell repertoires in COVID-19. Study-level background: T cells, B-cell-depleted T cells, or PBMCs provided the cDNA or gDNA that served as material.

The clonotype comes from a woman in her thirties or forties who had been exposed to COVID-19. Sequenced sample: PBMCs or T cells enriched from blood (not recorded which). The gene calls are TRBV20-1 and TRBJ2-1, with 10 bases lining up with TRBD2. CDR3 region: CSASSGASGSDEQFF. In nucleotides, the CDR3 is TGCAGTGCTAGTTCGGGGGCTAGCGGGAGCGATGAGCAGTTCTTC.